The source of this TCR beta chain is a study of OX40 agonist ivuxolimab in advanced cancers. At the level of the study: Hepatocellular carcinoma, melanoma, renal cell or head and neck cancer was diagnosed in the dose-escalation patients. Among those enrolled, mean age was about 62 years (range about 23 to 90) and over 70% were male.

TCRdb's copy holds only in-frame clones and misses some; the assay was immunoSEQ multiplex PCR. The sample contains 69,000 or so clones, 85% of which appear only once. Germline trimming cut 5 bases from V and 5 bases from J; bases unmatched to any gene: 3. The CDR3 covers 11 residues. Germline V gives CDR1 SQVTM, CDR2 ANQGSEA. Specimen: CD4+ or CD8+ T cells sorted from blood, collected in a trial of the OX40 agonist ivuxolimab. The chain links TRBV29-1 to TRBJ2-7, with 7 positions matching TRBD1. This clonotype originated in an adult with an advanced solid tumor such as melanoma, head and neck, liver or kidney cancer. The CDR3 DNA follows: TGCAGCGTTAGACAGGGCCACGAGCAGTACTTC. Amino acids: CSVRQGHEQYF.